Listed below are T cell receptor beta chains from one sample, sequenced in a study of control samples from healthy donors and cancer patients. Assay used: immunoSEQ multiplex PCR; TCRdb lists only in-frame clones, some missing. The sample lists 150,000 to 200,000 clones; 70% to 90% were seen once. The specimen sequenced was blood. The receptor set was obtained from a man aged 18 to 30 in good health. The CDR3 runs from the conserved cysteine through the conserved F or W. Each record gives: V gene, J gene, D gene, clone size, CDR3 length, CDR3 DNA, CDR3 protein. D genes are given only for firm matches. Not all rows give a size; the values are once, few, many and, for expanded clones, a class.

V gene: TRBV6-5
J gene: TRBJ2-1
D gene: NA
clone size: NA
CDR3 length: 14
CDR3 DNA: TGTGCCAGCAGTTACTCGGGACTGGACAATGAGCAGTTCTTC
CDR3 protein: CASSYSGLDNEQFF

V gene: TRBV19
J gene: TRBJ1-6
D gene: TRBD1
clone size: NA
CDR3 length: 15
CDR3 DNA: TGTGCCAGTAGGGACAGGGGTGAATATAATTCACCCCTCCACTTT
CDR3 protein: CASRDRGEYNSPLHF

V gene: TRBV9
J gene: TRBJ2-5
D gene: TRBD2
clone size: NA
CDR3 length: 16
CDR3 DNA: TGTGCCAGCAGCGTAGGAGCGGGGGGCCCCCAAGAGACCCAGTACTTC
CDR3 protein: CASSVGAGGPQETQYF

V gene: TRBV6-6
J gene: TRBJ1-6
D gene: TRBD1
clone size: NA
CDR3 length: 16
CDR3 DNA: TGTGCCAGCAGTTACGGATCAGGGGGCTATAATTCACCCCTCCACTTT
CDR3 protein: CASSYGSGGYNSPLHF

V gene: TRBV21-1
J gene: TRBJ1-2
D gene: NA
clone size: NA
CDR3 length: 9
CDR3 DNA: TGTGCCAGCAGCCCCCCGGTCTCCTTC
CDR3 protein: CASSPPVSF

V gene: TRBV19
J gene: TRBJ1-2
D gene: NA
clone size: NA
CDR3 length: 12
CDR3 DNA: TGTGCCAGCGCGGGGGCGAACTATGGCTACACCTTC
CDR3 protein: CASAGANYGYTF

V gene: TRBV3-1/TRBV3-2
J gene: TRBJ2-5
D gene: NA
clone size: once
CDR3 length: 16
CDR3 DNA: TGTGCCAGCAGCCAAAGGGGTAGCGCTCACCCGGAGACCCAGTACTTC
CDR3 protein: CASSQRGSAHPETQYF

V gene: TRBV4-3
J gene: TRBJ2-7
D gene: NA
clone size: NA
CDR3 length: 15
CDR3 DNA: TGCGCCAGCAGCCAAGGACGGGCCCTGGAGTACGAGCAGTACTTC
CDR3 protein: CASSQGRALEYEQYF

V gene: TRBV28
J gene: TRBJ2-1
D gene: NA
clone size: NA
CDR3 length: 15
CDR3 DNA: TGTGCCAGCAGTTCCCCGGGCCAGGGGTACAATGAGCAGTTCTTC
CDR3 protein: CASSSPGQGYNEQFF

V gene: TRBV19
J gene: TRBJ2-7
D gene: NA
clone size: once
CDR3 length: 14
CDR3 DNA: TGTGCCAGTAGTATGGGCAGCGGATCCTACGAGCAGTACTTC
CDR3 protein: CASSMGSGSYEQYF

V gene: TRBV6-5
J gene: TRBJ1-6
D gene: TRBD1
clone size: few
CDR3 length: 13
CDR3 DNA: TGTGCCAGCAGCCGGGACAGGGACTCACCCCTCCACTTT
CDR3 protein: CASSRDRDSPLHF

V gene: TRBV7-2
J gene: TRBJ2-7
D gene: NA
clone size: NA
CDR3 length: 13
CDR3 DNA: TGTGCCAGCACAAAAAACCAGGGTGGCGAGCAGTACTTC
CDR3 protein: CASTKNQGGEQYF

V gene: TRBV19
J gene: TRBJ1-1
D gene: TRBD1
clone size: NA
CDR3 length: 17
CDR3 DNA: TGTGCCAGTAGTCCTAATACAGGGGTGAGGGGGAACACTGAAGCTTTCTTT
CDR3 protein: CASSPNTGVRGNTEAFF

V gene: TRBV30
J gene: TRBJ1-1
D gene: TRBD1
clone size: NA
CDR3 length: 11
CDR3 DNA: TGTGCCTGGGGGACAGGGAGGACTGCTTTCTTT
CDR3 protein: CAWGTGRTAFF

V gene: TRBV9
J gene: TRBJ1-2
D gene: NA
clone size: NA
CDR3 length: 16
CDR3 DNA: TGTGCCAGCAGCGTAAGCGGGAACTCCTGGAACTATGGCTACACCTTC
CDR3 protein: CASSVSGNSWNYGYTF

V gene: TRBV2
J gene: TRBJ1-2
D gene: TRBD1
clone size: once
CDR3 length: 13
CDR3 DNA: TGTGCCAGCAAGAAGACAGGGGAATATGGCTACACCTTC
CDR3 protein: CASKKTGEYGYTF

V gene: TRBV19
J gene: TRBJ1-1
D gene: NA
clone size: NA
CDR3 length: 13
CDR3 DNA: TGTGCCAGTTCAACGCAGGGGAACACTGAAGCTTTCTTT
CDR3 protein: CASSTQGNTEAFF

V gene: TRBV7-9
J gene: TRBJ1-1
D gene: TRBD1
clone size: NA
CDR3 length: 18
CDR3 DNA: TGTGCCAGCAGCTCTCGCCTGACAGGGGGCTCCTCGAACACTGAAGCTTTCTTT
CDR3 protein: CASSSRLTGGSSNTEAFF

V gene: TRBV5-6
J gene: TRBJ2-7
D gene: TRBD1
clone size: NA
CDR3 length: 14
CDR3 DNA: TGTGCCAGCAGCTTGGGGACAGGTGTCCTAGGGCAGTACTTC
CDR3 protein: CASSLGTGVLGQYF